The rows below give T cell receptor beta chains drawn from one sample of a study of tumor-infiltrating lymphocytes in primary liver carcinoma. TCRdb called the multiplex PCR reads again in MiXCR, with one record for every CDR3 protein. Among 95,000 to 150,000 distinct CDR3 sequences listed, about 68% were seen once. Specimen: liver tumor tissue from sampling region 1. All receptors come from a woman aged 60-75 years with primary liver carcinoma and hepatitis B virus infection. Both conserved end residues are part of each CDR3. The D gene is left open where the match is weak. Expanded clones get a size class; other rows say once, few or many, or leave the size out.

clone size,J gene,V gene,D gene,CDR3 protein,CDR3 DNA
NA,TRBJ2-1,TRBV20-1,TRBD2,CSAGSSGPYNEQFF,TGCAGTGCTGGCTCTAGCGGACCCTACAATGAGCAGTTCTTC
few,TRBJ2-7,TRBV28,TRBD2,CASSLPGLAGTEQYF,TGTGCCAGCAGTTTACCGGGACTAGCGGGAACCGAGCAGTACTTC
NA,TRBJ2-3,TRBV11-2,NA,CASSLDRGCTDMQYF,TGTGCCAGCAGCTTAGATCGGGGCTGCACAGATATGCAGTATTTT
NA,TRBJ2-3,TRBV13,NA,CASNQELRKGSTDTQYF,TGTGCCAGCAACCAAGAGCTCCGGAAGGGGAGTACAGATACGCAGTATTTT
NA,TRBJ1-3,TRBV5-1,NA,CASARGESTAGNTIYF,TGCGCCAGCGCGAGGGGGGAAAGCACAGCTGGAAACACCATATATTTT
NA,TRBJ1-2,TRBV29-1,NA,CSVQRSGGLDYGYTF,TGCAGCGTTCAACGCTCGGGAGGGTTGGACTATGGCTACACCTTT
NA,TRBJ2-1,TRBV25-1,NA,CASSPHWENEQLF,TGTGCCAGCAGTCCCCATTGGGAAAATGAACAGCTCTTC
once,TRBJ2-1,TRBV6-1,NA,CAGSDPGIWAYNEQFF,TGTGCCGGCAGTGATCCTGGGATCTGGGCCTACAATGAGCAGTTCTTC
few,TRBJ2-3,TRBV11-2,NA,CASGYNLVTDMQYF,TGTGCCAGCGGCTACAACCTTGTCACAGATATGCAGTATTTT
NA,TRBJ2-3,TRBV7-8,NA,CASSSLTGGTDAQYF,TGTGCCAGCAGCTCCCTAACCGGCGGCACAGATGCGCAGTATTTT
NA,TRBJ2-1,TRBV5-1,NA,CASSGIGDNYSYNEQFF,TGCGCCAGCAGCGGTATTGGGGACAATTACTCCTACAATGAGCAGTTCTTC
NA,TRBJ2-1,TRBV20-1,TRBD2,CSASAGTRVNEQFF,TGCAGTGCTAGTGCCGGGACTAGAGTCAATGAGCAGTTCTTC
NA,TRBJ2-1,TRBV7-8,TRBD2,CASSLRRALAGTYNEQFF,TGTGCCAGCAGCTTAAGGAGGGCACTAGCGGGAACCTACAATGAGCAGTTCTTC
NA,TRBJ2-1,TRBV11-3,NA,CASGTGGYNEQFF,TGTGCCAGTGGTACCGGGGGCTACAATGAGCAGTTCTTC
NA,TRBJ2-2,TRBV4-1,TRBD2,CASSHSGTSGSGELFF,TGCGCCAGCAGCCACTCCGGGACTAGCGGATCCGGGGAGCTGTTTTTT
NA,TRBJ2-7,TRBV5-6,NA,CASSALRQVHERYF,TGTGCCAGCAGCGCCCTCCGACAGGTCCACGAGCGGTACTTC
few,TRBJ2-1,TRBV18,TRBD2,CASSPLLAGGVGEQFF,TGTGCCAGCTCACCCCTACTAGCGGGGGGGGTTGGCGAGCAGTTCTTC
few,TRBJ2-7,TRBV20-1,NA,CSAGGTLRAYEQYF,TGCAGTGCTGGAGGGACTTTGAGGGCCTACGAGCAGTACTTC
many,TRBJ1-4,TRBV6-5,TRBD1,CASSRQGAREKLFF,TGTGCCAGCAGTAGACAGGGGGCGAGAGAAAAACTGTTTTTT
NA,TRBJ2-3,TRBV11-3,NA,CVSSLGASLAANTQYF,TGTGTCAGCAGCTTAGGGGCTAGTTTGGCCGCAAATACGCAGTATTTT
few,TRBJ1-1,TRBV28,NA,CASSPSGKKAFF,TGTGCCAGCAGTCCTTCGGGTAAGAAAGCTTTCTTT
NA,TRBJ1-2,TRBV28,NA,CASSLWGEDNYGYTF,TGTGCCAGCAGTTTATGGGGAGAGGATAACTATGGCTACACCTTC
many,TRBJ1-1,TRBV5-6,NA,CASSFGVVNTEAFF,TGTGCCAGCAGCTTCGGGGTGGTGAACACTGAAGCTTTCTTT
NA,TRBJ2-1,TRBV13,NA,CASSRRGNEQFF,TGTGCCAGCAGTCGCAGGGGCAATGAGCAGTTCTTC
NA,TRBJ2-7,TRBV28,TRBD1,CASAGGHEQYF,TGTGCCAGTGCAGGGGGCCACGAGCAGTACTTC
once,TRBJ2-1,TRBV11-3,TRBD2,CGSSRTSGGANEQFF,TGTGGCAGCAGCCGTACTAGCGGGGGTGCGAATGAGCAGTTCTTC